This T cell receptor beta chain was sequenced during a study of beta chain features in type 1 diabetes. Notes on the study in general: Sampled from patients, naive, central memory and Treg TCRB repertoires appeared more similar than those sampled from healthy donors.

The CDR3 spans 14 residues. Germline CDR1 is SGHNT and CDR2 is YYREEE (reference sequence). V was pared by 4 bases and J by 6 bases, with 16 bases between. About this clone itself: Its antigen is not known.

Expressed TCRB transcripts were sequenced because the isolated RNA had all been reverse transcribed beforehand. Some clones are missing from TCRdb's copy, which holds only in-frame ones; the method was immunoSEQ multiplex PCR. The profile covers tens of thousands of clones, with around a third appearing a single time and 0.45% to 0.55% taken by the ten largest. This TCR came from a woman aged 18-35 years in good health. Sequencing was carried out using stem cell memory CD4+ T cells from blood. The rearrangement uses TRBV5-4 and TRBJ1-2; D might be TRBD1 (6 bases). CDR3: CASSRGAGVDGYTF. In DNA, the CDR3 is TGTGCCAGCAGCCGTGGGGCAGGGGTTGATGGCTACACCTTC.